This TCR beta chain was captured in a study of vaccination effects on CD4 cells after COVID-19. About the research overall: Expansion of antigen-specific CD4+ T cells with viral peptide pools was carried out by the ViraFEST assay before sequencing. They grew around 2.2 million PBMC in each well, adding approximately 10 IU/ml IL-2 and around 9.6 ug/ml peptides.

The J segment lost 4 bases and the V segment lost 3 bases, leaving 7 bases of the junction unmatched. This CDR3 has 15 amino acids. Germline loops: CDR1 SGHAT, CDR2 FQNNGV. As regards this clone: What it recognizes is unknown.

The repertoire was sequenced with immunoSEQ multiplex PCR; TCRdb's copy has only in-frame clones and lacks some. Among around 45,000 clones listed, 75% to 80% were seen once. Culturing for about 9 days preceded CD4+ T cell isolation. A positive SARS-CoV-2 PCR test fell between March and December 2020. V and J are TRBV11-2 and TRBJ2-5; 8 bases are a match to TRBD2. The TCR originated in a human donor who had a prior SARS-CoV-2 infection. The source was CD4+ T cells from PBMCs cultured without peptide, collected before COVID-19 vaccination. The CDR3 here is CASSLLRGELETQYF. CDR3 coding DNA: TGTGCCAGCAGCTTGCTGCGGGGGGAATTAGAGACCCAGTACTTC.